This T cell receptor beta chain was profiled in a study of T-cell reconstitution after alpha-beta-depleted transplantation in children. General study points: Counts and diversity of T cells one year after transplant came mostly from newly produced T cells. Alpha-beta T cells about two months after transplant reportedly derived from several hundred expanded graft clones.

This clonotype was counted many times. Its target is unknown. Preparing the TCRbeta library involved the use of unique molecular identifiers. Via MiXCR, TCRdb re-called the PCR reads, giving one row per CDR3 protein. The table includes about 240,000 distinct CDR3 sequences, about a quarter detected once. CDR3 length: 15 residues. V gave up 7 bases and J gave up 3 bases; unmatched junction bases: 6. CDR1 is LGHNA and CDR2 is YNFKEQ in the germline V gene. This receptor was taken from a girl aged 2-10 years with Fanconi anemia, due to receive a stem cell transplant. Material: PBMCs, obtained before TCRalphabeta/CD19-depleted stem cell transplant. The rearrangement uses TRBV4-2 and TRBJ2-2, with 9 positions matching TRBD2. CDR3 region: CASNSVAGDTGELFF. The CDR3 DNA reads TGTGCCAGCAACTCCGTAGCGGGAGACACCGGGGAGCTGTTTTTT.